The clone carrying this T cell receptor (beta chain) showed up many times. Its antigen is as yet unknown. The data stem from a study of Graves' ophthalmopathy and Graves' hyperthyroidism. Study information: Samples of peripheral blood were obtained at initial diagnosis, prior to treatment of any kind.

Regarding the study as a whole: At about 70% sensitivity and about 72% specificity, the model predicted progression of the ophthalmopathy. Detection in blood was also observed for most expanded thyroid clonotypes above 0.001 frequency.

CDR3 regions of TCR beta were amplified from RNA transcripts. HTBI-primed RT-PCR formed the first round, and a multiplex PCR formed the second. TCRdb processed the multiplex PCR reads anew with MiXCR; each CDR3 protein has one entry. This sample has roughly 400,000 distinct CDR3 sequences, with 15% found just once. Looked up from germline, CDR1 is LNHDA and CDR2 is SQIVND (reference sequence). Between the trimmed V and J ends, which lost 3 bases and 0 bases, there was a span of 15 bases. This CDR3 is built from 17 residues. This TCR derives from a woman between 18 and 30 years old with stable Graves' hyperthyroidism. Sequencing used peripheral blood. The chain recombines TRBV19 with TRBJ1-5; D is uncertain. The CDR3 region is CASSISQAHYSNQPQHF. The CDR3 DNA is TGTGCCAGTAGTATCTCGCAGGCCCACTATAGCAATCAGCCCCAGCATTTT.